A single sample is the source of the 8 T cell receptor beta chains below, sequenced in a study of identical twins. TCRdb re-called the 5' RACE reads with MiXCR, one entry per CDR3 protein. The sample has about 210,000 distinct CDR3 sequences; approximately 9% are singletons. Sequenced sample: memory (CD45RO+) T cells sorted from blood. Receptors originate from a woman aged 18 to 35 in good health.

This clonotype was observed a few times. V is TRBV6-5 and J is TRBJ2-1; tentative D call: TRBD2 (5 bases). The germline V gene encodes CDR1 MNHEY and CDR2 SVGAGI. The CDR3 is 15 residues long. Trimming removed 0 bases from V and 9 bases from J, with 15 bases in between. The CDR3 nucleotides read TGTGCCAGCAGTTACTCGAGCGGCACAGTCAGTGAGCAGTTCTTC. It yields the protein CASSYSSGTVSEQFF.

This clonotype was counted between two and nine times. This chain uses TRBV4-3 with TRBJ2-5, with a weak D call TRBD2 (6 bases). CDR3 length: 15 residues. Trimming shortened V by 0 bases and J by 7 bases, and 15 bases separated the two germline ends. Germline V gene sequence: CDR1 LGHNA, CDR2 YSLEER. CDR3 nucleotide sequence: TGCGCCAGCAGCCAAGAGATCGGAGGGCGTAGGACCCAGTACTTC. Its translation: CASSQEIGGRRTQYF.

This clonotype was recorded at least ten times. Here the CDR3 DNA reads TGCAGTGCTCTTCCGGGACTAGCGGGAACACGCTACGAGCAGTACTTC. This gives the protein CSALPGLAGTRYEQYF. The chain carries TRBV20-1 and TRBJ2-7; the match to TRBD2 covers 13 bases. CDR3 length: 16 amino acids. Germline CDR1 and CDR2: DFQATT and SNEGSKA (reference sequence). The junction had 10 bases not matched to a gene; V was cut back by 5 bases and J by 3 bases.

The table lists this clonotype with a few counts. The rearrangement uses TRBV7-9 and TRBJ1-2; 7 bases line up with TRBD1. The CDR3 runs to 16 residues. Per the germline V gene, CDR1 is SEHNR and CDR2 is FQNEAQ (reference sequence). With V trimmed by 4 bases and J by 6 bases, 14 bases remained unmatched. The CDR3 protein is CASSSLSLDRAHGYTF. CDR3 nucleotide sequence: TGTGCCAGCAGCTCATTGAGCCTAGACAGGGCGCATGGCTACACCTTC. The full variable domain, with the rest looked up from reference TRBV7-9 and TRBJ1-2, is DTGVSQNPRHKITKRGQNVTFRCDPISEHNRLYWYRQTLGQGPEFLTYFQNEAQLEKSRLLSDRFSAERPKGSFSTLEIQRTEQGDSAMYLCASSSLSLDRAHGYTFGSGTRLTVV.

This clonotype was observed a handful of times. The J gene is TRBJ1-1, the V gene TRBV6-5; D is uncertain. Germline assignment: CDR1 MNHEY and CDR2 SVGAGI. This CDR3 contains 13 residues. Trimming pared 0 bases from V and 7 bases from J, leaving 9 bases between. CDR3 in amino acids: CASSYSTENEAFF. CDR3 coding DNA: TGTGCCAGCAGTTACTCTACGGAGAATGAAGCTTTCTTT.

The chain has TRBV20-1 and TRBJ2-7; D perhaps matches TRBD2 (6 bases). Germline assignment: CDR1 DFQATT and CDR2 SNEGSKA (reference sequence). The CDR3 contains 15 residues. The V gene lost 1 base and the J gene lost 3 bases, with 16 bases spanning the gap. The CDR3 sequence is CSARADRKGGYEQYF. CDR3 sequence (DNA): TGCAGTGCTAGAGCAGATCGTAAGGGAGGCTACGAGCAGTACTTC.

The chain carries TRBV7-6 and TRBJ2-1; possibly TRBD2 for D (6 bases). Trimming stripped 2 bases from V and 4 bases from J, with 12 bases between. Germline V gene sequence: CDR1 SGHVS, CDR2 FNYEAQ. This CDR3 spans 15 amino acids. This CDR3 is CASSLSSGGYNEQFF. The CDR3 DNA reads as TGTGCCAGCAGCTTAAGTAGCGGAGGGTACAATGAGCAGTTCTTC.

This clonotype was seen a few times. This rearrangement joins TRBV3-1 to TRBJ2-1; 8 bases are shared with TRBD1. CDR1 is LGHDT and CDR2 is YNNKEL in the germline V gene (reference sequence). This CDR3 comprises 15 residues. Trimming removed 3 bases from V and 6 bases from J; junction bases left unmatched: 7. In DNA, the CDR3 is TGTGCCAGCAGCCACCACGGGACAGGCCGCAATGAGCAGTTCTTC. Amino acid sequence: CASSHHGTGRNEQFF.